The clone carrying this TCR beta chain was observed many times. The antigen is not known. RNA transcripts gave rise to amplified TCR beta CDR3 regions. The HTBI set primed first-round TCR CDR3 RT-PCR. TCRdb fed the multiplex PCR reads into MiXCR, producing one record per CDR3 protein. In the table there are roughly 200,000 distinct CDR3 sequences, around 18% of which are singletons. This specimen comes from a study of T cells in Graves' hyperthyroidism and ophthalmopathy. Notes on the study in general: Ophthalmopathy stood apart from stable hyperthyroidism in a 13 V-J model.

The germline V and J ends were trimmed by 11 bases and 6 bases, with 14 bases remaining between them. The CDR3 covers 13 residues. CDR1 is MDHEN and CDR2 is SYDVKM in the germline V gene. Researchers barred patients who had uncontrolled infection, other autoimmune disease, pregnancy or lactation. This rearrangement joins TRBV28 to TRBJ1-6; no definite D call. Sequencing used blood. The origin of this receptor is a man in his forties with Graves' hyperthyroidism. The CDR3 DNA follows: TGTGCCCACTCACGCGTTTCTAATTCACCCCTCCACTTT. Its translation: CAHSRVSNSPLHF.